The clone carrying this TCR beta chain was found many times. Using its own MiXCR run on the 5' RACE reads, TCRdb lists one record per CDR3 protein. The table lists approximately 40,000 distinct CDR3 sequences, about 14% of them singletons, with approximately 3.6% in the top ten. The trim removed 4 bases at V and 1 base at J, leaving 5 bases unmatched. Germline-derived CDR1 and CDR2 are SGHRS and YFSETQ. The CDR3 extends over 15 amino acids. The data are from a study of neurological immune-mediated disorders. The receptor's source is a woman aged 60 to 75 with HTLV-1-associated myelopathy (HAM/TSP). Input material: CD4+ T cells from blood. The chain couples TRBV5-1 to TRBJ2-3, with 8 bases lining up with TRBD1. CDR3 nucleotides: TGCGCCAGCAGCACTAAGACAGGGGGCACAGATACGCAGTATTTT. Residues: CASSTKTGGTDTQYF.